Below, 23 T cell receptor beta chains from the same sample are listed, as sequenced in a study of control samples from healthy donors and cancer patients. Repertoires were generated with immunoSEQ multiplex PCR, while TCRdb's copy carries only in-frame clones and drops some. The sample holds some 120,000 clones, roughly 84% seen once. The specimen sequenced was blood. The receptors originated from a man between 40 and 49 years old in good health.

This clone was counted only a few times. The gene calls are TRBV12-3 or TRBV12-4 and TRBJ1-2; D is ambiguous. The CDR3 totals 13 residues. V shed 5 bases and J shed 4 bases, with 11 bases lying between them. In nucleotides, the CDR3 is TGTGCCAGCAGTCCCGGTGGAATCTATGGCTACACCTTC. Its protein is CASSPGGIYGYTF.

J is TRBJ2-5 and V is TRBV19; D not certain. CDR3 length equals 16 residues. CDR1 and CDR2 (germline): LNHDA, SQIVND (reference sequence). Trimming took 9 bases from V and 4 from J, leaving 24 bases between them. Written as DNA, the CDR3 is TGTGCCAGCCGACGGACGGCTACCTCCTTTGGAGAGACCCAGTACTTC. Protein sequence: CASRRTATSFGETQYF.

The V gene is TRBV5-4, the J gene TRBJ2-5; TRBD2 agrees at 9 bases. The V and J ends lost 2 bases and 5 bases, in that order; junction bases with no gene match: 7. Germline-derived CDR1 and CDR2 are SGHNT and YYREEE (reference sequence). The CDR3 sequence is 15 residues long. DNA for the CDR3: TGTGCCAGCAGCTTTAATAGCGGGGGATGGGAGACCCAGTACTTC. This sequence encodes CASSFNSGGWETQYF. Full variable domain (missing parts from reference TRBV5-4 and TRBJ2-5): ETGVTQSPTHLIKTRGQQVTLRCSSQSGHNTVSWYQQALGQGPQFIFQYYREEENGRGNFPPRFSGLQFPNYSSELNVNALELDDSALYLCASSFNSGGWETQYFGPGTRLLVL.

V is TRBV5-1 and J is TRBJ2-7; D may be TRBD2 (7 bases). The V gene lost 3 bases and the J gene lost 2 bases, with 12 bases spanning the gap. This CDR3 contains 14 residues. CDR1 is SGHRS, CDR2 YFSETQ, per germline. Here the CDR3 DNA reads TGCGCCAGCAGCTCGGGGGGCGCTCCCTACGAGCAGTACTTC. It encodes CASSSGGAPYEQYF.

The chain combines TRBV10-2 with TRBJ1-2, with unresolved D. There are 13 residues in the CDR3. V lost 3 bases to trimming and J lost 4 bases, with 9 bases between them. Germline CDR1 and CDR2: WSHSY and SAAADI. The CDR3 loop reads CASSEYGSYGYTF. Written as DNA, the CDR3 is TGCGCCAGCAGTGAATACGGCAGCTATGGCTACACCTTC.

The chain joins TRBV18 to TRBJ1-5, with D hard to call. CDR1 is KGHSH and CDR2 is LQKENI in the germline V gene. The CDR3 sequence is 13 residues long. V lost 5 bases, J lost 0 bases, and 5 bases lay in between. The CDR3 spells CASSSNSNQPQHF. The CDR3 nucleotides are TGTGCCAGCTCATCAAATAGCAATCAGCCCCAGCATTTT.

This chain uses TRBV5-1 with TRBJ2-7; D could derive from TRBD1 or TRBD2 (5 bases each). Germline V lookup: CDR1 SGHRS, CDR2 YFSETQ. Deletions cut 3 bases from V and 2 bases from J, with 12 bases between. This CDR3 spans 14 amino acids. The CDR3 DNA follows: TGCGCCAGCAGCTACGGGACCCGCGCCTACGAGCAGTACTTC. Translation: CASSYGTRAYEQYF.

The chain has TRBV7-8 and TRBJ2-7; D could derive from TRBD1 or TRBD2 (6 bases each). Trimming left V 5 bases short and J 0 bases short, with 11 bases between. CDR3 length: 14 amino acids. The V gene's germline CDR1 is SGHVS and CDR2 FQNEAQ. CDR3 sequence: CASSPGGRSYEQYF. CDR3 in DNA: TGTGCCAGCAGCCCTGGGGGGCGCTCCTACGAGCAGTACTTC.

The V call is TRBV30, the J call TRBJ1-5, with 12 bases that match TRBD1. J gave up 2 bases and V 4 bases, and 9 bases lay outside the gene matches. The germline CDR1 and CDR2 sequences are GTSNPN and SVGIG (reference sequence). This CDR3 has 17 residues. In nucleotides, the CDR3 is TGTGCCTGGAATCCGGGACAGGGGGCTGGTCGCAATCAGCCCCAGCATTTT. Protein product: CAWNPGQGAGRNQPQHF.

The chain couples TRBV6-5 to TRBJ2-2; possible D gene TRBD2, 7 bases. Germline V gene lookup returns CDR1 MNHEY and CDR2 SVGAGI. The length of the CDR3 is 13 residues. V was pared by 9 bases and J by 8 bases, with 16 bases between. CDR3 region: CASTRGGEGELFF. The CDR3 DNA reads TGTGCCAGTACAAGAGGGGGGGAGGGGGAGCTGTTTTTT.

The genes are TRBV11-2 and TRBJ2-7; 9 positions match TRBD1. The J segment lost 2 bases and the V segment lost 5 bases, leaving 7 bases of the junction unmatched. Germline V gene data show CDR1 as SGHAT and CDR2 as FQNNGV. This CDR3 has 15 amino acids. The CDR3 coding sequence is TGTGCCAGCAGCCCCAACAGGGGGCTCACCTACGAGCAGTACTTC. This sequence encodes CASSPNRGLTYEQYF.

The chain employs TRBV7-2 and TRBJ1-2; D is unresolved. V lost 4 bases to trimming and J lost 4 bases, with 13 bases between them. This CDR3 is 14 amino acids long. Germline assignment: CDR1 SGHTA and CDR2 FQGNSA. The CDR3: CASSSGPKLYGYTF. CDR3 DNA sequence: TGTGCCAGCAGCTCCGGACCGAAACTCTATGGCTACACCTTC.

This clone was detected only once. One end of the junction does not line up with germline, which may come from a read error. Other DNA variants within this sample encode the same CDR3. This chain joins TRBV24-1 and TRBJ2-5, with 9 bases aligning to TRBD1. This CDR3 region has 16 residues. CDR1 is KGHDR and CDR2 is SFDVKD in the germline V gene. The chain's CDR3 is CATSDWVQGAGETQYF. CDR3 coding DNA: TGTGCCACTAGTGATTGGGTACAGGGGGCGGGGGAGACCCAGTACTTC.

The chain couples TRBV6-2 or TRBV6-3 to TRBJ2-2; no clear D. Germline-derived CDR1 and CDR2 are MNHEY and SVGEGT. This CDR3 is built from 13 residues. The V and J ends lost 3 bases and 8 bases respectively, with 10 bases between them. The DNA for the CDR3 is TGTGCCAGCAGTTATTCGCGAGCGGGGGAGCTGTTTTTT. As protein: CASSYSRAGELFF.

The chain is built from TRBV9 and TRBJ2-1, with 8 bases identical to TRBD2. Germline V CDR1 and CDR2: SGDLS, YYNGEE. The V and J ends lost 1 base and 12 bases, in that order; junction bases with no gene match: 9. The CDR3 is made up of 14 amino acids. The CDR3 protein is CASSVSRGATVQFF. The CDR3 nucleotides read TGTGCCAGCAGCGTATCGCGGGGGGCGACCGTGCAGTTCTTC.

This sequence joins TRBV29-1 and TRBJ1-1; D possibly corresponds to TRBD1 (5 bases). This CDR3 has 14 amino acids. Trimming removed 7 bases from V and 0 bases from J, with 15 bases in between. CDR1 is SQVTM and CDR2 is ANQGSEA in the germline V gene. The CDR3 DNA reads TGCAGCGCCGAGGGGCAGTGGGTGAACACTGAAGCTTTCTTT. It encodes CSAEGQWVNTEAFF.

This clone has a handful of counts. CDR3 amino acids: CAISEGSHEQYF. CDR3 coding DNA: TGTGCCATCAGTGAGGGCAGCCACGAGCAGTACTTC. This chain joins TRBV10-3 and TRBJ2-7; D gene unclear. CDR3 length: 12 residues. The V and J ends lost 2 bases and 5 bases respectively, with 7 bases between them. Germline V gives CDR1 ENHRY, CDR2 SYGVKD.

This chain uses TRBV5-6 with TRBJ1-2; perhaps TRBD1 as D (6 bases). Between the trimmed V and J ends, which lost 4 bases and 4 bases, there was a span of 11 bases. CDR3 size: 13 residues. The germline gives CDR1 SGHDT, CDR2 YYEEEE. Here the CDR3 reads CASSPDRSYGYTF. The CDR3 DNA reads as TGTGCCAGCAGCCCCGACAGGAGCTATGGCTACACCTTC.

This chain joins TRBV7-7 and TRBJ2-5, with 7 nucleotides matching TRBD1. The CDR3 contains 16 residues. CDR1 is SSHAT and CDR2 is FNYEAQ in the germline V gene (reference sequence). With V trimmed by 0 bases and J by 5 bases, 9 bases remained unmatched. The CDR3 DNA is TGTGCCAGCAGCTTAGCGGGGACAGCGGTGGGGGAGACCCAGTACTTC. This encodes CASSLAGTAVGETQYF.

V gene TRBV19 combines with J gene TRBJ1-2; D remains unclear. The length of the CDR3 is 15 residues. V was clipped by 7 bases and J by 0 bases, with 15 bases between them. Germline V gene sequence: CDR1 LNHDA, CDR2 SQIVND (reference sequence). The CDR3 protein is CASNYPAEANYGYTF. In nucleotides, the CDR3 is TGTGCCAGTAATTACCCGGCAGAGGCTAACTATGGCTACACCTTC.

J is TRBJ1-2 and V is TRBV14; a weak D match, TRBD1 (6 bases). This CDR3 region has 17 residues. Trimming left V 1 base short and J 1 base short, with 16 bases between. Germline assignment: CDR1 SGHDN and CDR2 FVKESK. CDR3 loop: CASSQAVRQGRNYGYTF. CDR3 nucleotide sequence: TGTGCCAGCAGCCAAGCCGTGAGGCAGGGGCGTAACTATGGCTACACCTTC.

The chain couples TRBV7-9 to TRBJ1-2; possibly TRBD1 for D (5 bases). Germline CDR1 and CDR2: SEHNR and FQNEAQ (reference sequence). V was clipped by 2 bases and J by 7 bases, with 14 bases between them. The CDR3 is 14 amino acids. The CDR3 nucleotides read TGTGCCAGCAGCTTACGGGAGGGGCTGGGTGGCTACACCTTC. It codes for CASSLREGLGGYTF.

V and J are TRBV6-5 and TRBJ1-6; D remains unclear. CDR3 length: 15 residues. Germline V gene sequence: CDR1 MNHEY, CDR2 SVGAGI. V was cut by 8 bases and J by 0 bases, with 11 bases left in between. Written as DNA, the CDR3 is TGTGCCAGCTTGTCGGGCGGCTCCTATAATTCACCCCTCCACTTT. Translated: CASLSGGSYNSPLHF.